This TCR beta chain emerged from a study of T cells expressing NK-cell markers. Turning to the study itself: From sorted CD3+CD56+NKG2C+, CD3+CD56+NKG2C- and CD3+CD56-NKG2C+ T cells came the TCR beta repertoires. HCMV seropositivity marked seven of the eight sequenced donors; one was seronegative.

CDR3 length equals 17 residues. Concerning this clonotype: Its cognate antigen is unknown.

Study-wide results and caveats: Dominant NKG2C+ clonotype frequencies of roughly 1.0-7.0% of CD8+ T cells were measured in over 5 donors.

TCRdb derives one entry per CDR3 protein from the 5' RACE reads, leaving out DNA. This repertoire includes about 460,000 distinct CDR3 sequences. The TCR sequence derives from a woman aged 45-65 years in good health. This chain uses TRBV12-3 or TRBV12-4 with TRBJ2-7; with no DNA, the TCRdb D assignment of TRBD2 cannot be verified. Sequencing was done on a sample of blood T cells: a sorted CD56 or NKG2C T cell subset, CD4+ or CD8+ T cells, or bulk PBMC T cells (not recorded which). CDR3 sequence: CASSLVFGTSGRYEQYF.